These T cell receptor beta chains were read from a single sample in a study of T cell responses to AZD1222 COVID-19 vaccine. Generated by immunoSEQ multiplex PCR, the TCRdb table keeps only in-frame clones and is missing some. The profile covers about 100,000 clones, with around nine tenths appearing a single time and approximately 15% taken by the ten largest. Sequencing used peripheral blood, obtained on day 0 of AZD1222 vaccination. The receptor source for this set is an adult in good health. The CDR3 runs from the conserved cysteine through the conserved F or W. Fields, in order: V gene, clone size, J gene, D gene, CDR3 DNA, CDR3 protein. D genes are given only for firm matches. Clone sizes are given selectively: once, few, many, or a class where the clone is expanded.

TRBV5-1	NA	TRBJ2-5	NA	TGCGCCAGCAGCCCAAGGACAGTAGAGACCCAGTACTTC	CASSPRTVETQYF
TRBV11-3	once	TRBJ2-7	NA	TGTGCCAGCAGCTTAGATTCCTACGAGCAGTACTTC	CASSLDSYEQYF
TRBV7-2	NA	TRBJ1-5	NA	TGTGCCAGCAGCTTAGTTCCAAATAGCAATCAGCCCCAGCATTTT	CASSLVPNSNQPQHF
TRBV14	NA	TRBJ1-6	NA	TGTGCCAGCAGCCAAGACAAGGGATGGAATTCACCCCTCCACTTT	CASSQDKGWNSPLHF
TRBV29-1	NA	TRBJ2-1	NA	TGCAGCGGAGGCAGACCGAGCTCCTACAATGAGCAGTTCTTC	CSGGRPSSYNEQFF
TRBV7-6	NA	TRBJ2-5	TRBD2	TGTGCCAGCAGCCTGAGCGGGAGTTTAGGGGAGACCCAGTACTTC	CASSLSGSLGETQYF
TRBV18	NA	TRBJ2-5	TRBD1	TGTGCCAGCTCATCATTTGAGGGGGCAATAGAGACCCAGTACTTC	CASSSFEGAIETQYF
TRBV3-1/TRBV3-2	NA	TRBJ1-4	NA	TGTGCCAGCAGCCCGGTGCGGCAGACGAATGAAAAACTGTTTTTT	CASSPVRQTNEKLFF
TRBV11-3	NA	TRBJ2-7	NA	TGTGCCAGCAGCAAACGGGACCGCGTTTCCGAGCAGTACTTC	CASSKRDRVSEQYF
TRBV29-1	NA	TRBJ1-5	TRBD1	TGCAGCGCGATAGAAACCGGGACAGGGGCCAATCAGCCCCAGCATTTT	CSAIETGTGANQPQHF
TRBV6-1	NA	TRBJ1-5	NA	TGTGCCAGCAGTGAATTTTGGGGTAATCAGCCCCAGCATTTT	CASSEFWGNQPQHF
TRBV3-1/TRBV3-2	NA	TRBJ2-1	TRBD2	TGTGCCAGCAGCCAAGGACTAGCGGGAGGTCTGGAGCAGTTCTTC	CASSQGLAGGLEQFF
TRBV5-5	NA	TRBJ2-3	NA	TGTGCCAGCAGCCCGAGGGCGGAGGCAGATACGCAGTATTTT	CASSPRAEADTQYF
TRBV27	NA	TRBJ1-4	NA	TGTGCCAGCAGTTTCGGGACCCGGAATGAAAAACTGTTTTTT	CASSFGTRNEKLFF
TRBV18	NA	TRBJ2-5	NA	TGTGCCAGCTCACTGGACTTGTCTCACGAGACCCAGTACTTC	CASSLDLSHETQYF
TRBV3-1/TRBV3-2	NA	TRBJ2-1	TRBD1	TGTGCCAGCAGCCCGTTGTGGACAGGGACGGGGAATGAGCAGTTCTTC	CASSPLWTGTGNEQFF
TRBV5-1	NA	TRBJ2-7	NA	TGCGCCAGCAGCTTGGGAGTGGGCTCCTACGAGCAGTACTTC	CASSLGVGSYEQYF
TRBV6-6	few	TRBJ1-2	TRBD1	TGTGCCAGCAGGGAAGGGACAGGGCTTGGCTACACCTTC	CASREGTGLGYTF
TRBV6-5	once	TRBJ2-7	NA	TGTGCCAGCAGCTCTCCAAGCGGGCTAACCTACGAGCAGTACTTC	CASSSPSGLTYEQYF
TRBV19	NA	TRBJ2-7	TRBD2	TGTGCCAGTAGTGCCGCACTAGCGGACTACGAGCAGTACTTC	CASSAALADYEQYF
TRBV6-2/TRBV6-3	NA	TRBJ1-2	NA	TGTGCCAGCAGCCTACTCGGAGGGGCCATCTATGGCTACACCTTC	CASSLLGGAIYGYTF
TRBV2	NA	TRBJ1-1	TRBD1	TGTGCCAGCACTCGACAGGGAGATTTGGCTGAAGCTTTCTTT	CASTRQGDLAEAFF
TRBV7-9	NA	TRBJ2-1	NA	TGTGCCAGCAGCTTACAGGGGATGTTCTACAATGAGCAGTTCTTC	CASSLQGMFYNEQFF
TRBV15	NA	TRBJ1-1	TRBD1	TGTGCCACCAGCAGCCCGGGACAGACGAACACTGAAGCTTTCTTT	CATSSPGQTNTEAFF
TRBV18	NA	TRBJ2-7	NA	TGTGCCAGCTCAAGGGCGGCCAGCTCCTACGAGCAGTACTTC	CASSRAASSYEQYF
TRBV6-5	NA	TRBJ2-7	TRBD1	TGTGCCAGCAGTACCGGGACAGGGCTCGAGCAGTACTTC	CASSTGTGLEQYF
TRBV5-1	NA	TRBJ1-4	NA	TGCGCCAGCAGCCCAGGGGATCTTGGAGAAAAACTGTTTTTT	CASSPGDLGEKLFF
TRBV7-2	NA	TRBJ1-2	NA	TGTGCCAGCAGCTTATTTGGGGTAAACTATGGCTACACCTTC	CASSLFGVNYGYTF
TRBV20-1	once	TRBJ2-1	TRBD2	TGCAGTGCTGGTGAGCCGCGGGAAAGACTAGCGGGAGCCCTCTGGGGTGAGCAGTTCTTC	CSAGEPRERLAGALWGEQFF
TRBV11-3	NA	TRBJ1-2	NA	TGTGCCAGCAGCTCCACAGGGTTCGGCTACACCTTC	CASSSTGFGYTF
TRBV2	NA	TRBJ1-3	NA	TGTGCCAGCAGGCAACAGGCAGTGCCCGGAAACACCATATATTTT	CASRQQAVPGNTIYF
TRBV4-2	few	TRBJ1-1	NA	TGTGCCAGCAGCCAAGACCCCGAGGTGGGGAGCACTGAAGCTTTCTTT	CASSQDPEVGSTEAFF
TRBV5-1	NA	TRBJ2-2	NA	TGCGCCAGCACACCGCGGGCGACAAGTCTGATAGGCGGGGAGCTGTTTTTT	CASTPRATSLIGGELFF
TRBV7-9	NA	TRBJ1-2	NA	TGTGCCAGCAGCCTTGACAGGATGTTTAGCTATGGCTACACCTTC	CASSLDRMFSYGYTF
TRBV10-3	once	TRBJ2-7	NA	TGTGCCATCAGTGACAGCTACGAGCAGTACTTC	CAISDSYEQYF
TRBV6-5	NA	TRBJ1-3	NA	TGTGCCAGCAGCCTGGTCTCTGGAAACACCATATATTTT	CASSLVSGNTIYF
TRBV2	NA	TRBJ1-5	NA	TGTGCCAGCAGTGTTCCGGCAGGGCGAAATCAGCCCCAGCATTTT	CASSVPAGRNQPQHF
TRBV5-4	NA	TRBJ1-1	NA	TGTGCCAGCAGCCCCGGGGGACAAAGGAACACTGAAGCTTTCTTT	CASSPGGQRNTEAFF
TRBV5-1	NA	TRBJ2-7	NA	TGCGCCAGCAGTCGTGCCCGGGACACCCTCTCCTACGAGCAGTACTTC	CASSRARDTLSYEQYF
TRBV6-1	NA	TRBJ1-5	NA	TGTGCCAGCAGTGAAGCGGGGACACGAGCAGGCAATCAGCCCCAGCATTTT	CASSEAGTRAGNQPQHF
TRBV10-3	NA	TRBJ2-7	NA	TGTGCCATCAGTGACCTTAACGAGCAGTACTTC	CAISDLNEQYF
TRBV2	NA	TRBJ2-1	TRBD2	TGTGCCAGCAGTCTCGGGAGGGGGGGTCAGAATGAGCAGTTCTTC	CASSLGRGGQNEQFF